One sample yielded the 22 T cell receptor beta chains listed below, sequenced in a study of blood T cell repertoires in COVID-19 (dated by TCRdb to between 2020 and 2021). Libraries came from the immunoSEQ multiplex PCR assay. TCRdb carries this immuneACCESS record with in-frame sequences only. Its versions omit some clonotypes, under half of them owing to an unresolved V gene in the studies checked, with the rest unexplained. The sample profile shows 140,000 to 150,000 clones; around 87% of them were found once. Approximately 6.5% of the sample goes to the ten largest clones. Sequencing was carried out using peripheral blood. Source of these receptors: a man at least 80 years old with acute or convalescent COVID-19.

The chain has TRBV4-2 and TRBJ1-2; D not resolved. Germline CDR1 and CDR2: LGHNA and YNFKEQ. This CDR3 has 15 amino acids. Trimming stripped 1 base from V and 4 bases from J, with 13 bases between. CDR3 bases: TGTGCCAGCAGCCAAGCATTTTCGCTACTCTATGGCTACACCTTC. This codes for CASSQAFSLLYGYTF.

V gene TRBV11-2 combines with J gene TRBJ2-7; D possibly corresponds to TRBD1 (5 bases). Germline V gives CDR1 SGHAT, CDR2 FQNNGV. The V end lost 3 bases, the J end lost 2 bases, and 8 bases lay between the germline ends. This CDR3 has 13 residues. The CDR3 is CASSFLGAYEQYF. DNA for the CDR3: TGTGCCAGCAGCTTTCTAGGGGCCTACGAGCAGTACTTC.

CDR3 in amino acids: CASSGEWRGTGELFF. The CDR3 nucleotides are TGTGCCAGCAGTGGTGAATGGCGGGGCACCGGGGAGCTGTTTTTT. J is TRBJ2-2 and V is TRBV2; TRBD2 might be the D (6 bases). Germline lookup yields CDR1 SNHLY and CDR2 FYNNEI. CDR3 length: 15 residues. V was shortened by 4 bases and J by 4 bases, with 13 bases between the two germline ends.

The rearrangement joins TRBV27 to TRBJ1-5; D call uncertain. V lost 6 bases and J lost 2, with 11 bases in between. CDR1 and CDR2 (germline): MNHEY, SMNVEV (reference sequence). The CDR3 is 14 residues long. In nucleotides, the CDR3 is TGTGCCAGCAGACTACTGGTGGGCAATCAGCCCCAGCATTTT. Its translation: CASRLLVGNQPQHF.

This clone has only one observation. The chain joins TRBV19 to TRBJ2-6, with 8 bases aligning to TRBD1. V was pared by 6 bases and J by 2 bases, with 9 bases of the junction left unmatched. Germline assignment: CDR1 LNHDA and CDR2 SQIVND (reference sequence). The CDR3 spans 17 residues. The CDR3, as DNA: TGTGCCAGTAGACGACAGGGGCCCGGAGCTGGGGCCAACGTCCTGACTTTC. Its translation is CASRRQGPGAGANVLTF.

This rearrangement joins TRBV19 to TRBJ2-7, with TRBD1 matching 10 bases. CDR3 size: 14 residues. From germline, CDR1 is LNHDA and CDR2 SQIVND (reference sequence). V shed 10 bases, J shed 2 bases, and the junction held 8 bases outside the gene matches. The CDR3 bases are TGTGCCACTAAGCCGGGACAGGGGCCCTACGAGCAGTACTTC. It encodes CATKPGQGPYEQYF.

The chain uses TRBV4-1 and TRBJ2-1, with 8 bases lining up with TRBD2. Trimming took 1 base from V and 2 from J; bases not matched to a gene: 4. The germline gives CDR1 MGHRA, CDR2 YSYEKL. The CDR3 is made up of 16 amino acids. CDR3 in DNA: TGCGCCAGCAGCCAAGGTAATAGCGGGACCTACAATGAGCAGTTCTTC. Translation gives CASSQGNSGTYNEQFF.

The J gene is TRBJ2-1, the V gene TRBV7-8; 10 nucleotides match TRBD2. Germline V gene data show CDR1 as SGHVS and CDR2 as FQNEAQ. The CDR3 contains 15 residues. V gave up 2 bases and J gave up 4 bases; unmatched junction bases: 2. CDR3 amino acids: CASSLRLAGYNEQFF. The CDR3 DNA sequence: TGTGCCAGCAGCTTAAGACTAGCGGGTTACAATGAGCAGTTCTTC.

V gene TRBV28 combines with J gene TRBJ1-2; 7 bases match TRBD1. The CDR3 runs to 16 residues. V trimming: 8 bases; J trimming: 0 bases; junction bases outside the gene matches: 12. Per the germline V gene, CDR1 is MDHEN and CDR2 is SYDVKM. CDR3 bases: TGTGCCAGCGTCTTAGAGGGACAGCGACCTAACTATGGCTACACCTTC. It encodes CASVLEGQRPNYGYTF.

This clone has just one count. The chain couples TRBV5-1 to TRBJ2-2; D remains unclear. Germline V gene sequence: CDR1 SGHRS, CDR2 YFSETQ. The ends were cut back, 4 bases at V and 5 bases at J, with 12 bases in the middle. The CDR3 spans 14 residues. The CDR3 nucleotides read TGCGCCAGCAGCCTACTACCCGGAACCGGGGAGCTGTTTTTT. This gives the protein CASSLLPGTGELFF.

V and J are TRBV18 and TRBJ1-1; the D gene is possibly TRBD1 (6 bases). This CDR3 spans 14 amino acids. V lost 1 base to trimming and J lost 3 bases, with 9 bases between them. The germline V gene encodes CDR1 KGHSH and CDR2 LQKENI. The CDR3 loop reads CASSPRSGDTEAFF. CDR3 coding DNA: TGTGCCAGCTCACCACGCTCAGGGGACACTGAAGCTTTCTTT.

This clone was observed a handful of times. The chain couples TRBV5-4 to TRBJ2-7, with D maybe TRBD1 (6 bases). The CDR3 spans 14 residues. V was pared by 1 base and J by 3 bases, with 11 bases between. The germline gives CDR1 SGHNT, CDR2 YYREEE (reference sequence). The CDR3 region is CASSLLGHNYEQYF. CDR3 DNA sequence: TGTGCCAGCAGCTTGTTGGGACATAACTACGAGCAGTACTTC.

This clone has a single count. CDR3 bases: TGCGCCAGCAGAGGATTTAGCGGGACCGGGGAGCTGTTTTTT. Its translation: CASRGFSGTGELFF. The rearrangement links TRBV5-1 to TRBJ2-2, with 7 bases fitting TRBD2. The CDR3 runs to 14 residues. The V segment lost 5 bases and the J segment 5 bases; nucleotides outside the gene matches: 6. Per the germline V gene, CDR1 is SGHRS and CDR2 is YFSETQ.

The chain has TRBV28 and TRBJ1-1; a weak D match, TRBD1 (6 bases). This CDR3 comprises 15 residues. Trimming removed 6 bases from V and 1 base from J, with 15 bases in between. Germline CDR1 reads MDHEN; CDR2 reads SYDVKM. CDR3 nucleotides: TGTGCCAGCAGGACAACGGGACAAGGGAACACTGAAGCTTTCTTT. Amino acids: CASRTTGQGNTEAFF.

V usage is TRBV5-4 and J usage is TRBJ1-4, with 8 bases identical to TRBD1. The CDR3 sequence is 14 residues long. Germline trimming cut 3 bases from V and 10 bases from J; bases unmatched to any gene: 8. Germline V CDR1 and CDR2: SGHNT, YYREEE (reference sequence). CDR3 in amino acids: CASSSDRGGAKLFF. DNA of the CDR3: TGTGCCAGCAGCTCTGACAGGGGTGGGGCAAAACTGTTTTTT.

V gene TRBV28 combines with J gene TRBJ1-3; D gene unclear. Germline loops: CDR1 MDHEN, CDR2 SYDVKM. CDR3 size: 16 residues. V was cut by 2 bases and J by 0 bases, with 11 bases left in between. The CDR3 here is CASSLVGSGSGNTIYF. The DNA of the CDR3 is TGTGCCAGCAGTTTAGTTGGCAGCGGCTCTGGAAACACCATATATTTT.

This clone was recorded only once. This sequence joins TRBV30 and TRBJ1-1; 8 bases are a match to TRBD1. V lost 0 bases to trimming and J lost 0 bases; unmatched junction nucleotides: 3. The CDR3 is 15 residues long. Looked up from germline, CDR1 is GTSNPN and CDR2 is SVGIG (reference sequence). The CDR3 region is CAWSVTGALNTEAFF. CDR3 coding DNA: TGTGCCTGGAGTGTGACAGGGGCCTTGAACACTGAAGCTTTCTTT.

The chain links TRBV9 to TRBJ2-5; TRBD2 aligns across 13 bases. V was pared by 2 bases and J by 5 bases, with 9 bases of the junction left unmatched. CDR1 and CDR2 (germline): SGDLS, YYNGEE. CDR3 size: 17 residues. The CDR3, as DNA: TGTGCCAGCAGCGTGGGACTAGCGGGGAATGTAGGGGAGACCCAGTACTTC. Translated, it gives CASSVGLAGNVGETQYF. The complete variable domain, with remaining parts taken from reference TRBV9 and TRBJ2-5, reads DSGVTQTPKHLITATGQRVTLRCSPRSGDLSVYWYQQSLDQGLQFLIQYYNGEERAKGNILERFSAQQFPDLHSELNLSSLELGDSALYFCASSVGLAGNVGETQYFGPGTRLLVL.

V and J are TRBV28 and TRBJ1-2; TRBD1 aligns across 10 bases. Germline assignment: CDR1 MDHEN and CDR2 SYDVKM. This CDR3 has 13 residues. With 3 bases clipped from V and 8 bases from J, the junction kept 3 bases outside the gene matches. As DNA, the CDR3 is TGTGCCAGCAGTTTGGGACAGGGGTTCGGCTACACCTTC. Translating gives CASSLGQGFGYTF.

Worth noting for this clone: Other DNA variants within this sample encode the same CDR3. V gene TRBV7-9 combines with J gene TRBJ2-1; 7 bases line up with TRBD2. The junction had 4 bases not matched to a gene; V was cut back by 5 bases and J by 0 bases. Per germline, CDR1 SEHNR and CDR2 FQNEAQ (reference sequence). The length of the CDR3 is 15 residues. The CDR3 here is CASSPSGSSYNEQFF. In nucleotides, the CDR3 is TGTGCCAGCAGCCCTAGCGGAAGCTCCTACAATGAGCAGTTCTTC.

DNA for the CDR3: TGCGCCAGCAGACAGACAACTAATGAAAAACTGTTTTTT. This gives the protein CASRQTTNEKLFF. The rearrangement joins TRBV5-1 to TRBJ1-4; D gene uncertain. The V and J ends lost 5 bases and 0 bases respectively, with 5 bases between them. The germline CDR1 and CDR2 sequences are SGHRS and YFSETQ. The CDR3 sequence is 13 residues long.

The chain uses TRBV6-1 and TRBJ2-5; 10 nucleotides align to TRBD1. Germline CDR1 is MNHNS and CDR2 is SASEGT. CDR3 length equals 19 residues. J gave up 1 base and V 2 bases, and 13 bases lay outside the gene matches. CDR3 loop: CASSELRDRGLSIQETQYF. Here the CDR3 DNA reads TGTGCCAGCAGTGAACTCCGGGACAGGGGATTATCGATCCAAGAGACCCAGTACTTC.